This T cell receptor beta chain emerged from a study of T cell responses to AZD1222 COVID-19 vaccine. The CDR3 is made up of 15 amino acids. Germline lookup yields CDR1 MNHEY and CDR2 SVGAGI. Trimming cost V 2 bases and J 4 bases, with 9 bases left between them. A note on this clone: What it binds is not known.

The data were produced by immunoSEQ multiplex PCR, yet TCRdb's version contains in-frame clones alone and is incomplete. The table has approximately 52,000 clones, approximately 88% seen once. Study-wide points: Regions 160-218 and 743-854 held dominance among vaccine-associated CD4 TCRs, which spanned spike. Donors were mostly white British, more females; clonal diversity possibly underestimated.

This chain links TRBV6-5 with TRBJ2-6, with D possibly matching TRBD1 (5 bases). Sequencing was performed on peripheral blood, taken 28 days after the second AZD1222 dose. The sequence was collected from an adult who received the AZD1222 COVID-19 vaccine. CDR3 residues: CASSYVGPGANVLTF. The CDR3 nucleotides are TGTGCCAGCAGTTACGTGGGGCCGGGGGCCAACGTCCTGACTTTC.